The rows below give T cell receptor beta chains drawn from one sample of a study of identical twins. TCRdb reprocessed the 5' RACE reads with MiXCR, giving one entry per CDR3 protein. The sample lists a few hundred thousand distinct CDR3 sequences, about 13% seen once, with about 4% in the top ten. The same sample was also studied in work on yellow fever vaccine responses in identical twins.

Sequencing was performed on memory (CD45RO+) T cells sorted from blood. The source of these receptors is a woman under 30 in good health. CDR3s include the opening cysteine and the closing phenylalanine or tryptophan.

cdr3_aa	cdr3_length	v_call	j_call
CASSLGNNQPQHF	13	TRBV12-3/TRBV12-4	TRBJ1-5
CASSLMAGANVLTF	14	TRBV12-3/TRBV12-4	TRBJ2-6
CASSLDGAPSPLHF	14	TRBV5-1	TRBJ1-6
CASTSGQGLYEQFF	14	TRBV28	TRBJ2-1
CASSGTGLGTGELFF	15	TRBV2	TRBJ2-2
CASSQEYSNQPQHF	14	TRBV4-2	TRBJ1-5
CSVTQSLNTGELFF	14	TRBV29-1	TRBJ2-2
CASSLDPGNTEAFF	14	TRBV7-9	TRBJ1-1
CASSPPQSLDTQYF	14	TRBV7-9	TRBJ2-3
CASGRGTGSYNEQFF	15	TRBV12-5	TRBJ2-1
CSARGRADNSPLHF	14	TRBV20-1	TRBJ1-6
CASSLTGGPSSYNEQFF	17	TRBV6-1	TRBJ2-1
CASFNRELGRETQYF	15	TRBV2	TRBJ2-5
CASSLMNRGYEQYF	14	TRBV5-8	TRBJ2-7
CASSFFPGSLAKNIQYF	17	TRBV4-1	TRBJ2-4
CASSYQAGGPNTEAFF	16	TRBV27	TRBJ1-1
CASTIMGGLAYNEQFF	16	TRBV12-3/TRBV12-4	TRBJ2-1
CASGTRVGLPDRVAGNYEQYF	21	TRBV11-1	TRBJ2-7
CASSVSSGHTDTQYF	15	TRBV2	TRBJ2-3
CASSLMSGGTGELFF	15	TRBV7-9	TRBJ2-2
CATIWGQQTGELFF	14	TRBV28	TRBJ2-2
CASSVGSIGYGYTF	14	TRBV9	TRBJ1-2
CASSQDRNSHPGELFF	16	TRBV4-2	TRBJ2-2
CASSSGQMMNTEAFF	15	TRBV27	TRBJ1-1
CASSLKQGTGELFF	14	TRBV7-2	TRBJ2-2
CASSDEAGTVGYF	13	TRBV6-6	TRBJ2-3
CASSQDGAGGEETQYF	16	TRBV4-2	TRBJ2-5
CASSRVAGVSYNEQFF	16	TRBV19	TRBJ2-1
CSVVKAGTNTDTQYF	15	TRBV29-1	TRBJ2-3
CSVNPKGFADGYTF	14	TRBV29-1	TRBJ1-2
CSARDTGTSGRWEQETQYF	19	TRBV20-1	TRBJ2-5
CSVGPLAASQETQYF	15	TRBV20-1	TRBJ2-5
CASSLEGRGSNYGYTF	16	TRBV7-2	TRBJ1-2
CASSLTWGDTQYF	13	TRBV7-2	TRBJ2-3
CASSITLGLAVQETQYF	17	TRBV11-2	TRBJ2-5
CARRFGMMNTEAFF	14	TRBV6-2/TRBV6-3	TRBJ1-1
CASSSTSTASYNEQFF	16	TRBV7-2	TRBJ2-1
CASSLDSGPGGQYF	14	TRBV7-9	TRBJ2-7
CASRATGAYEQYF	13	TRBV12-3/TRBV12-4	TRBJ2-7
CASSLGDSGRNTGELFF	17	TRBV11-2	TRBJ2-2
CSAAQGGAGNEQFF	14	TRBV20-1	TRBJ2-1
CASTAREGSYEQYF	14	TRBV12-3/TRBV12-4	TRBJ2-7
CASRGAGELFF	11	TRBV24-1	TRBJ2-2
CASSTGTGDNEQFF	14	TRBV5-1	TRBJ2-1
CASSLDGNYGYTF	13	TRBV28	TRBJ1-2
CSARTTGTNSFF	12	TRBV20-1	TRBJ2-1
CASSRGQDRDTQYF	14	TRBV4-2	TRBJ2-3
CSAPRDQRSDTQYF	14	TRBV20-1	TRBJ2-3
CASSLAGQGALEQFF	15	TRBV7-2	TRBJ2-1
CAAGTGGAGGYTF	13	TRBV3-1	TRBJ1-2